A selection of T cell receptor beta chains follows, all from one sample in a study of blood T cells in healthy people across ages. TCRdb redid the calling of the 5' RACE reads with MiXCR, one entry per CDR3 protein. There are about 1.7 million distinct CDR3 sequences in the sample; roughly 27% occur only once, and roughly 8.2% lies in the top ten. Sequencing was performed on blood. The origin of the receptors is a woman aged 25 to 39 in good health. CDR3s include the opening cysteine and the closing phenylalanine or tryptophan. The D gene is left open where the match is weak. Only part of the rows carry a size: once, few, many, or a class if the clone is expanded.

>TRBD2|TRBV20-1|TRBJ2-1|-
TGCAGTACTAGACGGGGGGGGGTCTTCAATGAGCAGTTCTTC
CSTRRGGVFNEQFF
>-|TRBV29-1|TRBJ1-1|few
TGCAGCGTCCGGGATGTCTTGAACACTGAAGCTTTCTTT
CSVRDVLNTEAFF
>-|TRBV20-1|TRBJ2-7|many
TGCAGTGCCAATTCGGCCGAGGGGAGTTACGAGCAGTACTTC
CSANSAEGSYEQYF
>TRBD2|TRBV20-1|TRBJ2-3|once
TGCAGTGCCACCCTAGCGGGAGTGAGCACAGATACGCAGTATTTT
CSATLAGVSTDTQYF
>-|TRBV7-2|TRBJ2-5|few
TGTGCCAGCAGCGGGACACGGCGGACCCAGTACTTC
CASSGTRRTQYF
>-|TRBV5-1|TRBJ2-1|many
TGCGCCAGCGGATACGGGTTTAACAATGAGCAGTTCTTC
CASGYGFNNEQFF
>TRBD2|TRBV10-3|TRBJ2-3|-
TGTGCCACCGGGACTAGCGGGGACACAGATACGCAGTATTTT
CATGTSGDTDTQYF
>-|TRBV10-2|TRBJ1-6|-
TGCGCCTCGGCCCCCCCCTGGCAGGCTCAGGGATCACCCCTCCACTTT
CASAPPWQAQGSPLHF
>TRBD1|TRBV2|TRBJ2-7|once
TGTGCCAGCAGCCTGACAGGGTGGTACCCCGACAATGAGCAGTACTTC
CASSLTGWYPDNEQYF
>-|TRBV5-6|TRBJ1-5|-
TGTGCCAGCACCTCCTGGACAGATGTAAGCAATCAGCCCCAGCATTTT
CASTSWTDVSNQPQHF
>-|TRBV5-5|TRBJ2-7|-
TGTGCCAGCAGCTTGGTCTTGGCAGAAACCTACGAGCAGTACTTC
CASSLVLAETYEQYF
>-|TRBV13|TRBJ1-1|-
TGTGCCAGCAGCTTAGAGCTAGCCCGTGCGGGCACTGAAGCTTTCTTT
CASSLELARAGTEAFF